These 12 T cell receptor beta chains share one sample of origin, sequenced in a study of T-cell memory formation after mild COVID-19. TCRdb re-derived calls from the 5' RACE reads in MiXCR, one entry per CDR3 protein. Of about 190,000 distinct CDR3 sequences listed, roughly 27% are singletons. Sequenced material: PBMCs or a T cell subset sorted from them (not recorded which). The source of these receptors is an adult woman who had mild COVID-19 (a few samples of this study predate the infection). Cell type and time point are not known.

In its sample, this clonotype was seen a few times. The chain recombines TRBV9 with TRBJ2-7; 7 nucleotides line up with TRBD1. The germline V gene has CDR1 SGDLS and CDR2 YYNGEE. The CDR3 has 18 amino acids. Trimming cost V 4 bases and J 1 base; bases outside gene matches: 17. DNA for the CDR3: TGTGCCAGCAGCCCATATTTCCGGGACAGCTTTGATTCCTACGAGCAGTACTTC. The encoded protein is CASSPYFRDSFDSYEQYF.

This clonotype appeared a few times. The chain carries TRBV12-3 or TRBV12-4 and TRBJ1-1; tentative D call: TRBD1 (5 bases). The V end was cut by 4 bases, the J end by 4 bases, with 7 bases between. CDR3 length: 12 amino acids. Here the CDR3 reads CASSYGGTEAFF. Here the CDR3 DNA reads TGTGCCAGCAGTTATGGGGGCACTGAAGCTTTCTTT.

This clonotype has a handful of counts. This rearrangement joins TRBV12-3 or TRBV12-4 to TRBJ2-7, with D possibly TRBD1 on 7 matching bases. There are 15 residues in the CDR3. The ends were cut back, 0 bases at V and 2 bases at J, with 11 bases in the middle. The CDR3 loop is CASSLARGAPYEQYF. DNA of the CDR3: TGTGCCAGCAGTTTAGCCAGGGGGGCCCCCTACGAGCAGTACTTC.

The chain joins TRBV10-1 to TRBJ2-1; D unresolved. The V gene lost 6 bases and the J gene lost 1 base, with 13 bases spanning the gap. The CDR3 loop spans 15 amino acids. Germline V lookup: CDR1 WNHNN, CDR2 SYGVQD (reference sequence). The CDR3 bases are TGCGCCAGCAGCTCCGTTGGTGGTTCCTACAATGAGCAGTTCTTC. Protein: CASSSVGGSYNEQFF.

The chain couples TRBV11-3 to TRBJ2-2; the match to TRBD2 covers 9 bases. Trimming removed 4 bases from V and 3 bases from J; junction bases left unmatched: 6. This CDR3 has 16 residues. Germline V gives CDR1 SGHNT, CDR2 YENEEA. The CDR3 loop is CASSSTGTSHTGELFF. The CDR3 DNA follows: TGTGCCAGCAGCTCAACCGGGACTAGCCACACCGGGGAGCTGTTTTTT.

This clonotype was seen a handful of times. V and J are TRBV12-3 or TRBV12-4 and TRBJ2-1, with D possibly TRBD2 on 5 matching bases. This CDR3 has 14 amino acids. With 5 bases removed from V and 2 bases from J, the gap between germline ends came to 10 bases. The CDR3 DNA reads TGTGCCAGCAGTCGGGAAGACCCCTACAATGAGCAGTTCTTC. This encodes CASSREDPYNEQFF.

The chain employs TRBV29-1 and TRBJ2-2; no clear D gene. The CDR3 runs to 11 residues. Trimming stripped 7 bases from V and 8 bases from J, with 11 bases between. Germline V gene sequence: CDR1 SQVTM, CDR2 ANQGSEA. This CDR3 is CSGRNGGELFF. The CDR3 region has the DNA TGCAGCGGTCGCAACGGGGGGGAGCTGTTTTTT.

This clonotype was seen a few times. The CDR3 loop is CASSLAGGGDTEAFF. CDR3 bases: TGTGCCAGCAGTTTAGCTGGGGGAGGGGACACTGAAGCTTTCTTT. The gene calls are TRBV12-3 or TRBV12-4 and TRBJ1-1, with D possibly matching TRBD1 (5 bases). The ends were cut back, 0 bases at V and 3 bases at J, with 11 bases in the middle. CDR3 size: 15 residues.

There are a few counts of this clonotype. The chain has TRBV29-1 and TRBJ2-3, with 10 bases fitting TRBD2. Germline assignment: CDR1 SQVTM and CDR2 ANQGSEA. The CDR3 covers 15 residues. V trimming: 4 bases; J trimming: 2 bases; junction bases outside the gene matches: 6. CDR3 residues: CSVVRTSGYTDTQYF. The CDR3 DNA sequence: TGCAGCGTTGTCCGGACTAGCGGATACACAGATACGCAGTATTTT.

This chain connects TRBV4-1 to TRBJ1-2; 11 bases are a match to TRBD1. The CDR3 runs 14 residues. Germline V gene data show CDR1 as MGHRA and CDR2 as YSYEKL. The V gene end was trimmed by 3 bases and the J gene end by 7 bases; junction bases not matched to a gene: 4. The chain's CDR3 is CASSHRDRGSGYTF. Here the CDR3 DNA reads TGCGCCAGCAGCCACAGGGACAGGGGGTCTGGCTACACCTTC.

The V and J genes are TRBV7-9 and TRBJ2-5, with D perhaps being TRBD1 or TRBD2 (5 bases each). Germline loops: CDR1 SEHNR, CDR2 FQNEAQ (reference sequence). The length of the CDR3 is 19 residues. The ends were cut back, 3 bases at V and 2 bases at J, with 25 bases in the middle. CDR3 DNA: TGTGCCAGCAGCTTCCCCATTGGTCGGGGCCCTTATTCTCAAGAGACCCAGTACTTC. The encoded protein is CASSFPIGRGPYSQETQYF.

This chain joins TRBV4-2 and TRBJ1-1; D uncertain. With 0 bases removed from V and 2 bases from J, the gap between germline ends came to 13 bases. The germline V gene has CDR1 LGHNA and CDR2 YNFKEQ. This CDR3 is 16 amino acids long. This chain's CDR3 is CASSQDWSSLNTEAFF. CDR3 sequence (DNA): TGTGCCAGCAGCCAAGATTGGTCAAGCCTAAACACTGAAGCTTTCTTT.